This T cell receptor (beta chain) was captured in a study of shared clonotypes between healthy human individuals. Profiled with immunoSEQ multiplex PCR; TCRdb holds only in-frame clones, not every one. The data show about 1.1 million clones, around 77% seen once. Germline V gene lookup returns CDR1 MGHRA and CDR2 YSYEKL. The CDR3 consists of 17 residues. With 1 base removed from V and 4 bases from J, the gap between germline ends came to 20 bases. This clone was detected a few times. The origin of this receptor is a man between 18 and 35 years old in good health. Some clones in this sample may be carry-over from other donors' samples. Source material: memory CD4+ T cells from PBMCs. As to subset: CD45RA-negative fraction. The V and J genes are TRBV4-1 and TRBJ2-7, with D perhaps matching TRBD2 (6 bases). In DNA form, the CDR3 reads TGCGCCAGCAGCCAAGTCTCCGGGGAGGCCTGGATTTACGAGCAGTACTTC. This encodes CASSQVSGEAWIYEQYF.